The 4 T cell receptor beta chains below come from one sample, sequenced in a study of CD8+ T cells in alopecia areata. As the sequencing template, cDNA was produced by extracting RNA and reverse transcribing it. Libraries were prepared by immunoSEQ multiplex PCR; TCRdb keeps only in-frame clonotypes and omits some of them. The sample holds about 280,000 clones, about 62% seen once. Treatment meaning: oral pan-JAK inhibitor, 5-10 mg twice daily. Sequencing used CD4+ T cells sorted from blood, obtained at week 24, from a patient treated with tofacitinib. These receptors were obtained from a human donor with alopecia areata.

The chain recombines TRBV5-1 with TRBJ2-5; TRBD2 agrees at 12 bases. CDR1 and CDR2 (germline): SGHRS, YFSETQ. The CDR3 totals 17 residues. The J segment lost 3 bases and the V segment lost 1 base, leaving 7 bases of the junction unmatched. In nucleotides, the CDR3 is TGCGCCAGCAGCTTGACCCCCGGACTAGCGGGGAAAGAGACCCAGTACTTC. Encoded protein: CASSLTPGLAGKETQYF.

This clone was detected a few times. CDR3 nucleotide sequence: TGTGCCAGCAGCTCCGGACAGGGGCGCACAGATACGCAGTATTTT. Translating gives CASSSGQGRTDTQYF. V usage is TRBV5-4 and J usage is TRBJ2-3; 9 positions agree with TRBD1. Germline V gene lookup returns CDR1 SGHNT and CDR2 YYREEE (reference sequence). V gave up 3 bases and J gave up 1 base; unmatched junction bases: 3. The CDR3 loop spans 15 amino acids.

Of note for this clone: The same CDR3 can be traced to other DNA sequences in this sample. The rearrangement uses TRBV9 and TRBJ1-2, with 9 bases fitting TRBD1. The CDR3 length is 14 residues. Germline lookup yields CDR1 SGDLS and CDR2 YYNGEE. J lost 2 bases, V lost 3 bases, and 2 bases had no gene match. CDR3 DNA: TGTGCCAGCAGCGGAGGACAGGGGAACTATGGCTACACCTTC. Protein product: CASSGGQGNYGYTF.

CDR3 amino acids: CASSPYRADTEAFF. DNA of the CDR3: TGTGCCAGCTCACCCTACAGGGCTGACACTGAAGCTTTCTTT. V and J are TRBV18 and TRBJ1-1, with a possible D match to TRBD1 (6 bases). Per germline, CDR1 KGHSH and CDR2 LQKENI. The germline V and J ends were trimmed by 3 bases and 3 bases, with 11 bases remaining between them. The CDR3 is 14 amino acids.